This T cell receptor beta chain was sequenced for a study of T-cell memory formation after mild COVID-19 (dated by TCRdb to 2020 to 2023). Describing the broader study: Most TCR sequence clusters were specific to one of the two donors. Longitudinal TCRalpha and TCRbeta repertoire sequencing tracked T-cell clones expanding and contracting after mild COVID-19 in a couple of donors. The cohort was made up of two young adult volunteers, one female and one male, who were previously healthy.

TCRdb records Illumina NovaSeq 6000 as the sequencer. TCRalpha and TCRbeta cDNA libraries were constructed by 5'RACE with constant-segment primers, with sample barcodes and unique molecular identifiers being introduced. RNA was extracted from every sample with Trizol reagent. Libraries were amplified in two PCR steps, with a second sample barcode and Illumina TruSeq adapters added in the second step. Sequencing of libraries was performed on an Illumina NovaSeq with 2 x 150 bp paired-end reads. On the authors' methods: Demultiplexing of reads and collapsing into UMI-guided consensus sequences were performed with migec v1.2.7. Using mixcr v2.1.11, UMI consensuses were aligned to TRA and TRB V and J templates and then assembled into clonotypes. Clonotypes were classified as expanded or contracted when called significant by both edgeR and NoisET, with noise models trained on biological replicates. For edgeR calls, the cutoffs were a false discovery rate-adjusted p below 0.01 and a log2 fold-change threshold of 1. PCA with hierarchical clustering of max-normalized trajectories of the 1000 most abundant clonotypes was used as exploratory dynamics analysis. The CD4 or CD8 phenotype of responding clones was assigned using the separately sequenced CD4+ and CD8+ repertoires. The raw public reads went through TCRdb reprocessing: fastp at Q25, MiXCR clone calling, in-frame beta chains kept. Every entry covers one CDR3 protein and lists the most common genes and DNA from its rows. These V and J calls originate from TCRdb's pipeline instead of the authors' own analysis. The sample has about 410,000 distinct CDR3 sequences on record, about 20% of them singletons. The ten top clones hold 20% to 25% of the sample.

Study-wide conclusions, independent of this receptor: Clones contracting from day 15 to 85 had balanced CD4/CD8 phenotypes, while a second wave expanding from day 15 to 37 was biased towards CD4+. Only a couple of mild cases were covered by the study, and larger cohorts that include severe cases with pre-infection samples were considered necessary. SARS-CoV-2 specificity was not confirmed for the second-wave clones peaking on day 37. Contracting CD4+ clones were located mainly in the CM and EM memory subsets, whereas CD8+ clones were found to be enriched in EMRA. Some responding clones were found in pre-infection memory, which suggests that pre-existing cross-reactive memory T cells took part in the SARS-CoV-2 response.

Ficoll-Paque density gradient centrifugation was used to isolate PBMCs. This clonotype was detected only a few times. Its antigen has not been determined. The sample holds no much larger clone one base away, and base qualities are not on file. The junction shows trimming of 2 bases on V and 3 bases on J, and the gene matches do not reach 6 bases of it. The CDR3 has 16 amino acids, counting the end cysteine and phenylalanine. This entry keeps only the CDR3 DNA: 48 bases, framed from base 1. Reading the germline V gene gives CDR1 SGHVS and CDR2 FNYEAQ. The chain links TRBV7-6 with TRBJ2-2, and TRBD1 aligns with 7 junction nucleotides. Sequencing was carried out using PBMCs or a T cell subset sorted from them (not recorded which). This TCR was sampled from a man between 18 and 35 years old who had mild COVID-19 (a few samples of this study predate the infection). The sample titles of this study are shuffled in the database, so cell type and time point are left out; the donor was told from shared clones. The nucleotides are TGTGCCAGCAGCTTATTGGCCGGGACAGACACCGGGGAGCTGTTTTTT. Its amino acids are CASSLLAGTDTGELFF.